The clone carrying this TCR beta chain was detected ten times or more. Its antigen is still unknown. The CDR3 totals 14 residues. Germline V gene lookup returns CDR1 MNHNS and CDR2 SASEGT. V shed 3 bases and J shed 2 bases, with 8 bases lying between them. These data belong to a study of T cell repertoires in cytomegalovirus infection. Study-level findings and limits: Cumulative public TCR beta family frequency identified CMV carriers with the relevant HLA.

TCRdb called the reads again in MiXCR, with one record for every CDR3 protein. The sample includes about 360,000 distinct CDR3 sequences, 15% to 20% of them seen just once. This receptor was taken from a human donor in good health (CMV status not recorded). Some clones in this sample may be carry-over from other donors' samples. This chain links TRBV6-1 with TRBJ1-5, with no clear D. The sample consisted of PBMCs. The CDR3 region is CASSDGSGNQPQHF. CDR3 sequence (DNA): TGTGCCAGCAGTGACGGCTCCGGCAATCAGCCCCAGCATTTT.